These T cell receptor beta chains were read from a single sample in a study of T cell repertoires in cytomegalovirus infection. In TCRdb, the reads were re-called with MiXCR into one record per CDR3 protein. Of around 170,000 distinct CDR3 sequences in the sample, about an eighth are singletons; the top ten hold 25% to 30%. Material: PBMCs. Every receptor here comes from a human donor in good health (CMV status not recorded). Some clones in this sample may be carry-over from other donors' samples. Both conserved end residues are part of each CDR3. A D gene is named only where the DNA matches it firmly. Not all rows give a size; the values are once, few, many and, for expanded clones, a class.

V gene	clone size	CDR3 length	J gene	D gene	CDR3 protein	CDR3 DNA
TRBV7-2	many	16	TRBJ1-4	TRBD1	CASSYRQGGTNEKLFF	TGTGCCAGCAGCTACCGACAGGGGGGAACTAATGAAAAACTGTTTTTT
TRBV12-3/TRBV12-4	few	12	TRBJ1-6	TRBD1	CASRRQGSPLHF	TGTGCCAGCAGACGACAGGGTTCACCCCTCCACTTT
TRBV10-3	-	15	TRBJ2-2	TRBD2	CAISDAGANTGELFF	TGTGCCATCAGTGATGCGGGAGCGAACACCGGGGAGCTGTTTTTT
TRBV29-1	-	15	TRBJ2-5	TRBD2	CSVAPGLAYQETQYF	TGCAGCGTTGCCCCGGGACTAGCGTACCAAGAGACCCAGTACTTC
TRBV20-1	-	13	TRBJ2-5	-	CSARVPGGETQYF	TGCAGTGCTAGAGTACCCGGAGGGGAGACCCAGTACTTC
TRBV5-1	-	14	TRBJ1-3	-	CASSLEHSGNTIYF	TGCGCCAGCAGCTTGGAACACTCTGGAAACACCATATATTTT
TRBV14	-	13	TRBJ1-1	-	CASRRQGVSEAFF	TGTGCCAGCAGACGTCAGGGCGTGAGTGAAGCTTTCTTT
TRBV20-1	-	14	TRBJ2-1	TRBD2	CSARGDYPYNEQFF	TGCAGTGCTAGGGGGGACTACCCTTACAATGAGCAGTTCTTC
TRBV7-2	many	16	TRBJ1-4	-	CASSSRLASTNEKLFF	TGTGCCAGCAGCTCTCGCCTGGCCTCAACTAATGAAAAACTGTTTTTT
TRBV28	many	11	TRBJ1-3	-	CASGGENTIYF	TGTGCCAGCGGGGGAGAAAACACCATATATTTT
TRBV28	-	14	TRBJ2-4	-	CASSPIGVENIQYF	TGTGCCAGCAGTCCTATTGGAGTGGAAAACATTCAGTACTTC
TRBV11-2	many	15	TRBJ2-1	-	CASSPTRTHYNEQFF	TGTGCCAGCAGCCCTACCAGGACTCATTACAATGAGCAGTTCTTC
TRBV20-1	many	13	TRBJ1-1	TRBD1	CSAPTGENTEAFF	TGCAGTGCCCCGACAGGGGAGAACACTGAAGCTTTCTTT
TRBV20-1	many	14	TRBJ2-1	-	CSASLGTGYNEQFF	TGCAGTGCTAGCCTCGGGACGGGATACAATGAGCAGTTCTTC
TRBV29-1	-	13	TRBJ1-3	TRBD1	CSVGDRAGNTIYF	TGCAGCGTTGGGGACAGGGCTGGAAACACCATATATTTT
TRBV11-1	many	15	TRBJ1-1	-	CASSLGTGRRTEAFF	TGTGCCAGCAGCTTAGGAACGGGCCGGAGGACTGAAGCTTTCTTT
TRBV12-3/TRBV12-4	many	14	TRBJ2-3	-	CASSFADSTDTQYF	TGTGCCAGCAGTTTCGCGGATAGCACAGATACGCAGTATTTT
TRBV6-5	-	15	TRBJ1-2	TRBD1	CASSLDRGRGYGYTF	TGTGCCAGCAGTTTGGACAGGGGGAGAGGCTATGGCTACACCTTC
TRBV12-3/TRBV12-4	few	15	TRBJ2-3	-	CASSLSGSLTDTQYF	TGTGCCAGCAGTTTAAGTGGGAGCCTCACAGATACGCAGTATTTT
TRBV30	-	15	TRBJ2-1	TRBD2	CAWGPRTRHYNEQFF	TGTGCCTGGGGACCCCGGACTAGACACTACAATGAGCAGTTCTTC
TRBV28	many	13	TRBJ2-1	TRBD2	CASGRAVYNEQFF	TGTGCCAGCGGGAGGGCGGTCTACAATGAGCAGTTCTTC
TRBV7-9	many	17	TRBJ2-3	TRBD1	CASSPPTRDRRGDTQYF	TGTGCCAGCAGTCCACCGACCCGGGACAGACGAGGAGATACGCAGTATTTT
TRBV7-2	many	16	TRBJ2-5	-	CASSLRATFKTETQYF	TGTGCCAGCAGCTTGAGAGCCACCTTCAAAACAGAGACCCAGTACTTC
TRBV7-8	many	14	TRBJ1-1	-	CASSPRWGDTEAFF	TGTGCCAGCAGCCCACGGTGGGGGGACACTGAAGCTTTCTTT
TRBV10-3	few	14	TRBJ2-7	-	CAISPREGPYEQYF	TGTGCCATCAGTCCCCGGGAAGGGCCCTACGAGCAGTACTTC
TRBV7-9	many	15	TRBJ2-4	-	CASSGRDLTKNIQYF	TGTGCCAGCAGCGGCCGGGACTTAACTAAAAACATTCAGTACTTC
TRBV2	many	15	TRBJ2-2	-	CASRGLRVRGGELFF	TGTGCCAGCAGGGGGCTACGGGTACGAGGCGGGGAGCTGTTTTTT
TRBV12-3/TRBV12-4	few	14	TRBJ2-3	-	CASSYRPNTDTQYF	TGTGCCAGCAGTTACAGGCCCAACACAGATACGCAGTATTTT
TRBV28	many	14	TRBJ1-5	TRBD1	CASSLGQGAQPQHF	TGTGCCAGCAGCCTCGGACAGGGCGCTCAGCCCCAGCATTTT
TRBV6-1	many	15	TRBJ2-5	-	CASSEGAPHQETQYF	TGTGCCAGCAGTGAGGGGGCCCCCCACCAAGAGACCCAGTACTTC
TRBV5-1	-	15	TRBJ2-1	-	CASSLGASVQNEQFF	TGCGCCAGCAGCTTGGGGGCATCAGTTCAGAATGAGCAGTTCTTC
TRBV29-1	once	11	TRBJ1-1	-	CSVERAAGAFF	TGCAGCGTTGAGAGAGCAGCTGGAGCTTTCTTT
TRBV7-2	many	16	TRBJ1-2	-	CASSPEGFEVNYGYTF	TGTGCCAGCAGCCCGGAGGGGTTCGAGGTCAACTATGGCTACACCTTC
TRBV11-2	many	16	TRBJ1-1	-	CASSRGLGGRNTEAFF	TGTGCCAGCAGCCGGGGGCTTGGGGGGCGGAACACTGAAGCTTTCTTT
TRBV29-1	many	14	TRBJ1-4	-	CSVFAGWRNEKLFF	TGCAGCGTGTTTGCAGGTTGGAGGAATGAAAAACTGTTTTTT
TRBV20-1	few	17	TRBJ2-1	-	CSAPLVKFVGSYNEQFF	TGCAGTGCCCCACTAGTTAAGTTTGTAGGCTCCTACAATGAGCAGTTCTTC
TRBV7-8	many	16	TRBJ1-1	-	CASTMGRGRVRSEAFF	TGTGCCAGCACCATGGGGAGGGGTCGGGTACGAAGTGAAGCTTTCTTT
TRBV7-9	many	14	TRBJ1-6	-	CASSLPIDESPLHF	TGTGCCAGCAGCTTACCCATCGACGAATCACCCCTCCACTTT
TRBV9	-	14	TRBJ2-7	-	CASSVAEGGYEQYF	TGTGCCAGCAGCGTAGCTGAGGGGGGCTACGAGCAGTACTTC
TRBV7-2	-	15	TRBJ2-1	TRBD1	CASSSDRVFYNEQFF	TGTGCCAGCAGCTCGGACAGGGTTTTCTACAATGAGCAGTTCTTC
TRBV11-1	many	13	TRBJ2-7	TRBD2	CASSFRGGFEQYF	TGTGCCAGCAGCTTTCGGGGGGGTTTCGAGCAGTACTTC